These 24 T cell receptor beta chains came from one sample sequenced in a study of cytomegalovirus exposure and HLA in healthy donors (dated by TCRdb to 2015 to 2018). The library was built by means of the immunoSEQ multiplex PCR assay. For the multiplex PCR, a mixture combining 60 forward primers for TCR Vbeta segments and 13 reverse primers for TCR Jbeta segments was used. Held by TCRdb, this immuneACCESS table contains in-frame sequences only and omits some clones. Under half of the omission traces to an unresolved V gene where checked; the cause of the rest is unknown. This sample is represented by some 130,000 clones; 79% of them were singletons. The ten largest clones represent 5% to 8.5% of the sample. Sequenced: PBMCs. The receptors stem from a man aged 40-50 years in good health and CMV-seropositive.

The rearrangement uses TRBV6-5 and TRBJ1-6, with 9 bases lining up with TRBD1. The CDR3 has 14 amino acids. CDR1 and CDR2 (germline): MNHEY, SVGAGI. V lost 4 bases and J lost 7; bases outside the gene matches: 2. The CDR3, as DNA: TGTGCCAGCAGTTCCGACAGGGGGAATTCACCCCTCCACTTT. Its translation: CASSSDRGNSPLHF.

This sequence joins TRBV5-6 and TRBJ2-5; D might be TRBD2 (7 bases). The V gene's germline CDR1 is SGHDT and CDR2 YYEEEE. Trimming stripped 6 bases from V and 7 bases from J, with 19 bases between. The CDR3 contains 14 residues. The CDR3 protein is CASTRPGGGGTQYF. CDR3 sequence (DNA): TGTGCCAGCACCCGCCCGGGAGGAGGGGGGACCCAGTACTTC.

This chain uses TRBV6-4 with TRBJ1-2; 12 nucleotides agree with TRBD1. The CDR3 totals 14 residues. Germline loops: CDR1 MRHNA, CDR2 SNTAGT. V lost 8 bases, J lost 7 bases, and 8 bases stayed unmatched. The DNA for the CDR3 is TGTGCCAGCGCCAGGGACAGGGGGCGAGGTGGCTACACCTTC. As protein: CASARDRGRGGYTF.

This chain's CDR3 is CASSEPAGAGEQFF. The CDR3 bases are TGTGCCAGCAGTGAGCCAGCGGGAGCGGGCGAGCAGTTCTTC. The gene calls are TRBV2 and TRBJ2-1, with 8 bases aligning to TRBD2. The CDR3 totals 14 residues. With 3 bases clipped from V and 10 bases from J, the junction kept 8 bases outside the gene matches. Germline-derived CDR1 and CDR2 are SNHLY and FYNNEI.

This chain's CDR3 is CASSLDRYSDTQYF. CDR3 sequence (DNA): TGTGCCAGCAGTCTAGACAGGTACTCAGATACGCAGTATTTT. The genes are TRBV6-6 and TRBJ2-3, with D possibly being TRBD1 (6 bases). CDR3 size: 14 residues. Per germline, CDR1 MNHNY and CDR2 SVGAGI (reference sequence). V was trimmed by 5 bases and J by 4 bases, leaving 13 bases between them.

The chain employs TRBV5-1 and TRBJ2-6, with D perhaps TRBD1 (6 bases). V gave up 0 bases and J gave up 2 bases, with 6 bases separating them. Germline-derived CDR1 and CDR2 are SGHRS and YFSETQ. The CDR3 contains 15 residues. This CDR3 reads CASSLGTAGANVLTF. DNA of the CDR3: TGCGCCAGCAGCTTGGGGACAGCTGGGGCCAACGTCCTGACTTTC.

The J gene is TRBJ2-2, the V gene TRBV5-4; the D gene is possibly TRBD1 (5 bases). The CDR3 has 13 amino acids. Per the germline V gene, CDR1 is SGHNT and CDR2 is YYREEE (reference sequence). Trimming cost V 6 bases and J 4 bases, with 10 bases left between them. The CDR3 DNA is TGTGCCAGCACCCAGGGAATCACCGGGGAGCTGTTTTTT. This translates into CASTQGITGELFF.

On this clone itself: At one of its ends the junction is not consistent with the germline gene, which may arise from a read error. V usage is TRBV2 and J usage is TRBJ1-1; the D gene is possibly TRBD1 (5 bases). Germline values: CDR1 SNHLY, CDR2 FYNNEI. The CDR3 consists of 15 residues. The CDR3 sequence is CVSSEVAGKVTEAFF. As DNA, the CDR3 is TGTGTCAGCAGTGAGGTGGCAGGGAAGGTCACTGAAGCTTTCTTT.

This chain uses TRBV19 with TRBJ1-4; 8 bases are shared with TRBD1. Germline CDR1 LNHDA, CDR2 SQIVND (reference sequence). The J segment lost 5 bases and the V segment lost 11 bases, leaving 7 bases of the junction unmatched. The CDR3 covers 13 residues. Written as DNA, the CDR3 is TGTGCCGGTTCCGGACAGGGAAATGAAAAACTGTTTTTT. Amino acids: CAGSGQGNEKLFF. The full variable domain, completed using reference TRBV19 and TRBJ1-4, is DGGITQSPKYLFRKEGQNVTLSCEQNLNHDAMYWYRQDPGQGLRLIYYSQIVNDFQKGDIAEGYSVSREKKESFPLTVTSAQKNPTAFYLCAGSGQGNEKLFFGSGTQLSVL.

V usage is TRBV7-9 and J usage is TRBJ2-7; a weak D match, TRBD1 (5 bases). This CDR3 comprises 15 residues. The V end was cut by 2 bases, the J end by 3 bases, with 14 bases between. CDR1 is SEHNR, CDR2 FQNEAQ, per germline (reference sequence). CDR3 nucleotides: TGTGCCAGCAGCTTAAAAGGGGCAGTTATCTACGAGCAGTACTTC. Translation: CASSLKGAVIYEQYF.

V usage is TRBV5-4 and J usage is TRBJ2-2, with D perhaps TRBD2 (7 bases). V was clipped by 2 bases and J by 2 bases, with 10 bases between them. The CDR3 sequence is 15 residues long. CDR1 and CDR2 from the germline V gene are SGHNT and YYREEE (reference sequence). CDR3 DNA: TGTGCCAGCAGCTTCGCGGGGGCTAACACCGGGGAGCTGTTTTTT. This gives the protein CASSFAGANTGELFF.

The chain carries TRBV9 and TRBJ1-2; D uncertain. V lost 4 bases, J lost 3 bases, and 13 bases lay in between. The CDR3 has 14 amino acids. Germline-derived CDR1 and CDR2 are SGDLS and YYNGEE. As DNA, the CDR3 is TGTGCCAGCAGCCCTCCCGGGTCCGACTATGGCTACACCTTC. The encoded protein is CASSPPGSDYGYTF.

This chain joins TRBV10-3 and TRBJ1-1; no reliable D call. The CDR3 spans 13 residues. The V end was cut by 3 bases, the J end by 6 bases, with 11 bases between. Germline CDR1 ENHRY, CDR2 SYGVKD. As DNA, the CDR3 is TGTGCCATCAGTGACCCCCGAAGCGCTGAAGCTTTCTTT. Translating it yields CAISDPRSAEAFF.

V is TRBV18 and J is TRBJ2-1; weak D call: TRBD1 (6 bases). V gave up 3 bases and J gave up 15 bases, with 18 bases separating them. The CDR3 totals 13 residues. Germline-derived CDR1 and CDR2 are KGHSH and LQKENI. CDR3 protein: CASSPSAGASPFF. CDR3 nucleotide sequence: TGTGCCAGCTCACCCTCGGCAGGGGCTAGTCCGTTCTTC. Based on the CDR3 plus reference TRBV18 and TRBJ2-1, the full variable domain is NAGVMQNPRHLVRRRGQEARLRCSPMKGHSHVYWYRQLPEEGLKFMVYLQKENIIDESGMPKERFSAEFPKEGPSILRIQQVVRGDSAAYFCASSPSAGASPFFGPGTRLTVL.

V is TRBV5-1 and J is TRBJ1-3, with D unclear. Germline assignment: CDR1 SGHRS and CDR2 YFSETQ. V was pared by 2 bases and J by 2 bases, with 14 bases between. The CDR3 length is 16 residues. In nucleotides, the CDR3 is TGCGCCAGCAGCTTTGGCCCCAGGAACGCTGGAAACACCATATATTTT. Translating it yields CASSFGPRNAGNTIYF.

This chain links TRBV6-1 with TRBJ1-1; TRBD1 matches at 9 bases. The CDR3 is 16 residues long. Germline V gives CDR1 MNHNS, CDR2 SASEGT. The junction had 7 bases not matched to a gene; V was cut back by 4 bases and J by 1 base. CDR3 in DNA: TGTGCCAGCAGTGTCCCGGGACAGGGACCGAACACTGAAGCTTTCTTT. Protein product: CASSVPGQGPNTEAFF.

This clone was seen once. The V call is TRBV6-1, the J call TRBJ2-3, with 7 nucleotides matching TRBD2. Trimming at V came to 8 bases and at J to 4 bases, leaving 9 bases not matched to a gene. The CDR3 contains 14 residues. Germline V gene sequence: CDR1 MNHNS, CDR2 SASEGT. CDR3 DNA: TGTGCCAGCCGGTCGCGGGAGAGGTCAGATACGCAGTATTTT. Amino acid sequence: CASRSRERSDTQYF.

The rearrangement uses TRBV27 and TRBJ1-5; unclear D gene. Per germline, CDR1 MNHEY and CDR2 SMNVEV (reference sequence). The CDR3 runs to 16 residues. V was shortened by 0 bases and J by 6 bases, with 15 bases between the two germline ends. The DNA of the CDR3 is TGTGCCAGCAGTTTATCCGCGGGGTGGAGGATTCAGCCCCAGCATTTT. This translates into CASSLSAGWRIQPQHF.

This chain uses TRBV21-1 with TRBJ2-1; the table names TRBD2, a call not compared with the DNA. TRBV21-1 is a pseudogene. The CDR3 consists of 14 residues. DNA of the CDR3: TGTGCCAGCAGCATTGGGACTACCACCAATGAGCAGTTCTTC. Amino acid sequence: CASSIGTTTNEQFF.

The V and J genes are TRBV18 and TRBJ1-2, with 8 bases fitting TRBD1. The germline V gene has CDR1 KGHSH and CDR2 LQKENI. V lost 3 bases to trimming and J lost 4 bases; unmatched junction nucleotides: 7. This CDR3 region has 15 residues. CDR3 nucleotide sequence: TGTGCCAGCTCACCGGGCGACAGGGGAGGCTATGGCTACACCTTC. It yields the protein CASSPGDRGGYGYTF.

The gene calls are TRBV18 and TRBJ1-2, with 9 bases lining up with TRBD1. The V segment lost 8 bases and the J segment 4 bases; nucleotides outside the gene matches: 14. CDR3 length equals 16 residues. The germline V gene has CDR1 KGHSH and CDR2 LQKENI. The CDR3 sequence: CASVRGQGVNLYGYTF. CDR3 in DNA: TGTGCCAGCGTCCGGGGACAGGGCGTTAATCTCTATGGCTACACCTTC.

The V gene is TRBV4-1, the J gene TRBJ2-7; tentatively, D is TRBD2 (6 bases). CDR1 and CDR2 (germline): MGHRA, YSYEKL. CDR3 length equals 13 residues. The germline V and J ends were trimmed by 4 bases and 3 bases, with 10 bases remaining between them. The CDR3 bases are TGCGCCAGCAGCCGAGGGACTGGCTACGAGCAGTACTTC. This codes for CASSRGTGYEQYF.

The CDR3 reads CASSGQGGNTIYF. The DNA for the CDR3 is TGTGCCAGCAGCGGACAGGGAGGAAACACCATATATTTT. This chain joins TRBV6-6 and TRBJ1-3; 8 nucleotides align to TRBD1. The V gene end was trimmed by 6 bases and the J gene end by 4 bases; junction bases not matched to a gene: 2. The CDR3 sequence is 13 residues long. Germline CDR1 reads MNHNY; CDR2 reads SVGAGI (reference sequence).

The chain uses TRBV21-1 and TRBJ2-1; no DNA check was done on the table's D call, TRBD1. TRBV21-1 is a documented pseudogene. This CDR3 region has 13 residues. The CDR3 region has the DNA TGTGCCAGCAGCAAAGTCCCTAGGGGTGAGCAGTTCTTC. This codes for CASSKVPRGEQFF.